A selection of T cell receptor beta chains follows, all from one sample in a study of T cells expressing NK-cell markers. TCRdb re-called the 5' RACE reads; one entry per CDR3 protein, DNA not given. The repertoire table contains roughly 160,000 distinct CDR3 sequences. The sample was blood T cells: a sorted CD56 or NKG2C T cell subset, CD4+ or CD8+ T cells, or bulk PBMC T cells (not recorded which). Source of these receptors: a man between 18 and 69 years old in good health. The CDR3 runs from the conserved cysteine through the conserved F or W.

TRBV4-1	TRBJ1-6	CASSQGTGGSYNSPLHF
TRBV7-6	TRBJ2-1	CASSLAPGPEQFF
TRBV13	TRBJ2-2	CASTSYRGELFF
TRBV9	TRBJ1-1	CASSATLWGNTEAFF
TRBV7-9	TRBJ1-1	CASSLIISGANTEAFF
TRBV27	TRBJ2-7	CASSPQVGQGSYEQYF
TRBV24-1	TRBJ1-1	CATSPQLQLGAPRGDTEAFF
TRBV11-2	TRBJ1-4	CASSLLWAGDEKLFF
TRBV4-2	TRBJ2-3	CASSQELGGASTDTQYF
TRBV20-1	TRBJ2-5	CSARDLKGQQETQYF
TRBV6-6	TRBJ2-7	CASSHEQGYEQYF
TRBV9	TRBJ2-7	CASSVGTGTLDEQYF
TRBV9	TRBJ1-3	CASSVSGAIGNTIYF
TRBV27	TRBJ2-3	CASSWSGPTDTQYF
TRBV9	TRBJ1-2	CASSAVSGYTF
TRBV7-9	TRBJ1-1	CASSFGPDGAFF
TRBV2	TRBJ2-7	CASSAGTGGAFVTYEQYF
TRBV12-3/TRBV12-4	TRBJ2-4	CASSWGKNIQYF
TRBV12-3/TRBV12-4	TRBJ2-1	CASSPGTLGGGFNEQFF
TRBV7-9	TRBJ2-7	CASRRDREGGKQYF
TRBV7-2	TRBJ2-5	CASSFSGGAWVETQYF
TRBV15	TRBJ1-1	CATSTGDATEAFF
TRBV5-4	TRBJ1-2	CASSLFRQGPYGYTF
TRBV20-1	TRBJ2-6	CSARDSDSGANVLTF
TRBV6-5	TRBJ1-4	CASSSLGATNEKLFF